What follows is one T cell receptor (beta chain) and its context. The antigen remains unidentified. This sample stems from a study of OX40 agonist ivuxolimab in advanced cancers. Findings and limits, study-wide: Compared with others, partial responders at 0.1-3.0 mg/kg displayed clonal expansion among the lowest. In general, CD8+ T cells held more expanded clones than CD4+ did, on average.

Germline loops: CDR1 LNHDA, CDR2 SQIVND (reference sequence). Trimming shortened V by 5 bases and J by 1 base, and 12 bases separated the two germline ends. CDR3 length: 15 residues. Patients were ineligible given autoimmune disease history or systemic immunosuppression. Sequencing used immunoSEQ multiplex PCR; TCRdb keeps in-frame clones, though not all of them. This repertoire shows some 140,000 clones, about 93% found once; its top ten account for 0.9% to 1.2%. The source of this sequence is an adult with an advanced solid tumor such as melanoma, head and neck, liver or kidney cancer. The gene calls are TRBV19 and TRBJ1-5; D unclear. Here the sequenced sample was CD4+ or CD8+ T cells sorted from blood, taken in a trial of the OX40 agonist ivuxolimab. The CDR3 spells CASSRTTPSNQPQHF. Written as DNA, the CDR3 is TGTGCCAGTAGTCGGACGACTCCCAGCAATCAGCCCCAGCATTTT.